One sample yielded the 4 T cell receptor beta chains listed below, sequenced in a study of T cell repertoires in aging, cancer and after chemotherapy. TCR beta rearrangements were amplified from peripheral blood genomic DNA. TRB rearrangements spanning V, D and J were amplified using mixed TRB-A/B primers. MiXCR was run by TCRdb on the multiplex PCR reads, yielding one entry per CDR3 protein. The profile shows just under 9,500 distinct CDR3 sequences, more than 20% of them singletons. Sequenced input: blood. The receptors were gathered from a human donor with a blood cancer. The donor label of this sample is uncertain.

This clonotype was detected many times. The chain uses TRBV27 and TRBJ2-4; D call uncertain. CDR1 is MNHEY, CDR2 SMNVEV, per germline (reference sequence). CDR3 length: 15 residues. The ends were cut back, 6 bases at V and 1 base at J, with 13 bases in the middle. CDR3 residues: CASRQGPMAKNIQYF. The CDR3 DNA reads TGTGCCAGCAGACAAGGACCAATGGCCAAAAACATTCAGTACTTC.

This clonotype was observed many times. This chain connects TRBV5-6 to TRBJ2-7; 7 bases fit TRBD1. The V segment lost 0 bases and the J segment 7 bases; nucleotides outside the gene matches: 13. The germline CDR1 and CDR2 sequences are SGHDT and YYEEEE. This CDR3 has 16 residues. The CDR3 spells CASSLVKGGAISEQYF. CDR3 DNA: TGTGCCAGCAGCTTGGTGAAAGGGGGCGCGATCAGTGAGCAGTACTTC. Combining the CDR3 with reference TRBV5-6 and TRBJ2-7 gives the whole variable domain DAGVTQSPTHLIKTRGQQVTLRCSPKSGHDTVSWYQQALGQGPQFIFQYYEEEERQRGNFPDRFSGHQFPNYSSELNVNALLLGDSALYLCASSLVKGGAISEQYFGPGTRLTVT.

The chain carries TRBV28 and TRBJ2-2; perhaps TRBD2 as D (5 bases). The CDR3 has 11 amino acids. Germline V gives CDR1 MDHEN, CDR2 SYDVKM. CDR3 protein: CATRGTGELFF. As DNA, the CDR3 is TGTGCTACACGGGGCACCGGGGAGCTGTTTTTT.

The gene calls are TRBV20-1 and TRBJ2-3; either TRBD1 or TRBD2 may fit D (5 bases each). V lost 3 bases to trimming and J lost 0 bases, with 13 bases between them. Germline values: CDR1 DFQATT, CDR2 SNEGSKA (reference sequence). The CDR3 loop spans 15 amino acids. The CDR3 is CSARGRDRSTDTQYF. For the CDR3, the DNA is TGCAGTGCTAGGGGCCGGGACCGAAGCACAGATACGCAGTATTTT.